These T cell receptor beta chains were read from a single sample in a study of blood T cells in healthy people across ages. Via MiXCR, TCRdb re-called the 5' RACE reads, giving one row per CDR3 protein. This table holds roughly 830,000 distinct CDR3 sequences, under 80% found once. Sample: blood. These receptors were taken from a man aged 25-45 years in good health. Each CDR3 is given with its conserved first and last residue. The D gene is left open where the match is weak. For some rows the clone size is stated as once, few or many, or as a class when expanded; others skip it.

>TRBV12-3/TRBV12-4|TRBJ2-7|few|NA
TGTGCCAGCAGTTTACCCCCGTCAACAAACGAGCAGTACTTC
CASSLPPSTNEQYF
>TRBV7-9|TRBJ1-2|NA|NA
TGTGCCAGCAGCTTATATCAGCAGGGAGTTTCTGGCTACACCTTC
CASSLYQQGVSGYTF
>TRBV28|TRBJ1-2|NA|TRBD1
TGTGCCAGCAGTTTCCTGACAGGGGGCTGGGGGTCCCCTGGCTACACCTTC
CASSFLTGGWGSPGYTF
>TRBV2|TRBJ2-1|few|TRBD2
TGTGCCAGCAGTGTTGAAGCGGGGGTCTCCTACAATGAGCAGTTCTTC
CASSVEAGVSYNEQFF
>TRBV27|TRBJ2-4|NA|NA
TGTGCCAGCAGTCCTACCCTGGGGGGACTAGCCAAAAACATTCAGTACTTC
CASSPTLGGLAKNIQYF
>TRBV20-1|TRBJ1-3|NA|NA
TGCAGTGCTAGAGATTGGGGAGGCCAGGGAGGAAACACCATATATTTT
CSARDWGGQGGNTIYF
>TRBV20-1|TRBJ2-7|NA|TRBD2
TGCAGTGCTAGGACTAGCGGTCCCTACGAGCAGTACTTC
CSARTSGPYEQYF
>TRBV4-3|TRBJ2-7|NA|NA
TGCGCCAGCAGCCAAGCATTGGGGCACCCCTACAATGAGCAGTACTTC
CASSQALGHPYNEQYF
>TRBV7-2|TRBJ2-4|NA|NA
TGTGCCAGCAGCCTAGGAGGGGATAAAAACATTCAGTACTTC
CASSLGGDKNIQYF
>TRBV5-6|TRBJ2-3|NA|TRBD2
TGTGCCAGCAGCTTGGGTCTAGCGGGGCTCACAGATACGCAGTATTTT
CASSLGLAGLTDTQYF
>TRBV10-2|TRBJ2-7|NA|TRBD2
TGCGCCAGCAAGCGGGTGGTAGCGGGGGTCGAAGGCAACGAGCAGTACTTC
CASKRVVAGVEGNEQYF
>TRBV20-1|TRBJ1-4|NA|NA
TGCAGTGCCCAGAGGACAACAACTAATGAAAAACTGTTTTTT
CSAQRTTTNEKLFF
>TRBV20-1|TRBJ2-7|few|NA
TGCAGTGCTCCACTTAGGACCTACGAGCAGTACTTC
CSAPLRTYEQYF
>TRBV12-3/TRBV12-4|TRBJ1-5|few|NA
TGTGCCAGCAGTTTTGGTAGGGGCAATCAGCCCCAGCATTTT
CASSFGRGNQPQHF
>TRBV19|TRBJ2-5|few|TRBD2
TGTGCCAGTAGCCCCCCGACTAGCGAGACGGGGGAGACCCAGTACTTC
CASSPPTSETGETQYF
>TRBV11-2|TRBJ2-7|NA|NA
TGTGCCAGCAGCTTAGATAACCGAGGCGAGCAGTACTTC
CASSLDNRGEQYF
>TRBV3-1|TRBJ1-5|few|NA
TGTGCCAGCAGCCAATCCAGAGACAGTTCACCCCAGCATTTT
CASSQSRDSSPQHF
>TRBV20-1|TRBJ2-7|once|TRBD1
TGCAGTGCTGCCGATTTGGACAGGGGGCGAAACGAGCAGTACTTC
CSAADLDRGRNEQYF
>TRBV29-1|TRBJ2-7|NA|NA
TGCAGCGTTGTTGCCAGAGGCGAGCAGTACTTC
CSVVARGEQYF
>TRBV29-1|TRBJ2-7|NA|TRBD1
TGCAGCGTTGAGCGGACAGGGGGGGACGAGCAGTACTTC
CSVERTGGDEQYF
>TRBV7-2|TRBJ2-5|NA|TRBD2
TGTGCCAGCAGCTTAGCTCTAGCGGGGGGCTCAGAGACCCAGTACTTC
CASSLALAGGSETQYF
>TRBV20-1|TRBJ2-3|few|TRBD2
TGCAGTACCCCGGGGCTAGCGGTCACAGATACGCAGTATTTT
CSTPGLAVTDTQYF
>TRBV7-9|TRBJ1-4|NA|TRBD1
TGTGCCAGCAGTCTAGCCTGGGACAGGGACGAAAAACTGTTTTTT
CASSLAWDRDEKLFF
>TRBV30|TRBJ2-7|NA|TRBD1
TGTGCCTGGAGTTTCGGGACAGGGACCTACGAGCAGTACTTC
CAWSFGTGTYEQYF
>TRBV7-2|TRBJ2-7|NA|NA
TGTGCCAGCAGACAGGAATACCCCTACGAGCAGTACTTC
CASRQEYPYEQYF
>TRBV4-1|TRBJ2-1|few|NA
TGCGCCAGCAGCCAAGAGGCAGGGAATTACAATGAGCAGTTCTTC
CASSQEAGNYNEQFF
>TRBV20-1|TRBJ1-5|NA|NA
TGCAGTGCTAGAGATCCAGGGATAAGGCAGCCCCAGCATTTT
CSARDPGIRQPQHF
>TRBV5-1|TRBJ2-1|NA|NA
TGCGCCAGCGCGGCGGGACAGATGAATGAGCAGTTCTTC
CASAAGQMNEQFF
>TRBV4-2|TRBJ1-2|NA|NA
TGTGCCAGCAGCCAAGGTTCGTCGTTATATGGCTACACCTTC
CASSQGSSLYGYTF
>TRBV7-2|TRBJ2-7|few|NA
TGTGCCAGCAGCCCCACGTCGCTCTACGAGCAGTACTTC
CASSPTSLYEQYF
>TRBV12-3/TRBV12-4|TRBJ2-6|NA|NA
TGTGCCAGCATCCGGGACCAAGGGGCCAACGTCCTGACTTTC
CASIRDQGANVLTF
>TRBV29-1|TRBJ2-7|NA|NA
TGCAGCGCTGAAGGCGGACAAGGAGAATGGTACGAGCAGTACTTC
CSAEGGQGEWYEQYF
>TRBV7-2|TRBJ2-1|NA|NA
TGTGCCAGCAGCTTAGAGCACGGTGGAGGTGAGCAGTTCTTC
CASSLEHGGGEQFF
>TRBV27|TRBJ2-7|NA|NA
TGTGCCAGCAGTTTAAATTCCCGGAGGGAGCAGTACTTC
CASSLNSRREQYF
>TRBV24-1|TRBJ2-1|once|NA
TGTGCCACCAGTGATTCCCACCGACAGGAGCAGTTCTTC
CATSDSHRQEQFF
>TRBV7-2|TRBJ2-5|NA|TRBD1
TGTGCCAGCAGCTTAGGTCAGGTCAGGACAGGACGTGCCCAGTACTTC
CASSLGQVRTGRAQYF
>TRBV9|TRBJ2-1|few|NA
TGTGCCAGCAGCGACCCGGAGGGGATTTACAATGAGCAGTTCTTC
CASSDPEGIYNEQFF
>TRBV7-2|TRBJ2-6|NA|NA
TGTGCCAGCAGCTTACTCTCGGCCCCCTCTGGGGCCAACGTCCTGACTTTC
CASSLLSAPSGANVLTF
>TRBV6-5|TRBJ2-1|NA|NA
TGTGCCAGCAGTTACTCGGCGTCCCTTCCCTACAATGAGCAGTTCTTC
CASSYSASLPYNEQFF
>TRBV20-1|TRBJ2-7|NA|NA
TGCAGTGCTGGTACTAGCTCCTACGAGCAGTACTTC
CSAGTSSYEQYF
>TRBV27|TRBJ1-1|NA|NA
TGTGCCAGCAGTTTCTCTTCGGCCTCTGGGGCTTTCTTT
CASSFSSASGAFF
>TRBV27|TRBJ2-3|NA|NA
TGTGCCAGCAGTTTTAGGACTTCTAGCACAGATACGCAGTATTTT
CASSFRTSSTDTQYF
>TRBV5-4|TRBJ1-5|few|NA
TGTGCCAGCAGCTTGATGGGTGGCAATCAGCCCCAGCATTTT
CASSLMGGNQPQHF
>TRBV12-3/TRBV12-4|TRBJ1-4|few|NA
TGTGCCAGCAGAGGGGCTGAAAATGAAAAACTGTTTTTT
CASRGAENEKLFF
>TRBV15|TRBJ2-5|NA|TRBD1
TGTGCCACCAGCAGAATACAGGGGGGCCAAGAGACCCAGTACTTC
CATSRIQGGQETQYF
>TRBV4-3|TRBJ2-7|NA|NA
TGCGCCAGCAGCCAAGATAACAGTCCCTCCTACGAGCAGTACTTC
CASSQDNSPSYEQYF
>TRBV11-1|TRBJ2-1|NA|NA
TGTGCCAGCAGCTTGGAGGGGGGGCCCAATGAGCAGTTCTTC
CASSLEGGPNEQFF
>TRBV20-1|TRBJ2-7|NA|NA
TGCAGTGCTAGAGATCCCGGCCTCTCCTACGAGCAGTACTTC
CSARDPGLSYEQYF
>TRBV7-2|TRBJ1-2|NA|TRBD1
TGTGCCAGCAGCTCCACAGGGGGCGAGAAATATGGCTACACCTTC
CASSSTGGEKYGYTF
>TRBV27|TRBJ1-2|NA|TRBD1
TGTGCCAGCAGTGGAGGACAGGGGGCTAACTATGGCTACACCTTC
CASSGGQGANYGYTF
>TRBV21-1|TRBJ1-2|once|NA
TGTGCCAGCAGCAAGACAGGACTATTCACCTTC
CASSKTGLFTF
>TRBV7-9|TRBJ2-1|NA|NA
TGTGCCAGCAGCTTATACCTAGCAAACTCCTACAATGAGCAGTTCTTC
CASSLYLANSYNEQFF